This T cell receptor (beta chain) was captured in a study of shared clonotypes between healthy human individuals. On the study more broadly: Every donor yielded three CD4 naive, three CD4 memory, two CD8 naive and one CD8 memory plate.

Deep was the level used in running the assay. Sequencing was performed with immunoSEQ multiplex PCR; in TCRdb, only in-frame clones are kept and a portion is missing. The sample contains around 2.5 million clones, more than 85% of which appear only once. The clonotype comes from a man younger than 30 in good health. Some clones in this sample may be carry-over from other donors' samples. Sequenced input: naive CD4+ T cells from PBMCs. Subset: CD45RA+ positively selected.

The CDR3 DNA sequence: TGTGCCAGCAGGGAACAGGGCTGGAATCAGCCCCAGCATTTT. Protein: CASREQGWNQPQHF. V usage is TRBV6-6 and J usage is TRBJ1-5; perhaps TRBD1 as D (6 bases). The CDR3 is made up of 14 amino acids. V dropped 6 bases and J dropped 4 bases, with 13 bases sitting between them. Germline V gene sequence: CDR1 MNHNY, CDR2 SVGAGI (reference sequence).